This T cell receptor beta chain was captured in a study of T cells in Graves' hyperthyroidism and ophthalmopathy. RNA transcripts yielded amplified TCR beta CDR3 regions. With the HTBI primer set, the TCR CDR3 went through a first round of RT-PCR. TCRdb reprocessed the multiplex PCR reads via MiXCR and lists one record per CDR3 protein. Of more than 300,000 distinct CDR3 sequences in the sample, approximately 14% were seen once. This clonotype was recorded at least ten times. Its antigen is not known. The CDR3 sequence is 14 residues long. Trimming removed 6 bases from V and 2 bases from J, with 11 bases in between. Findings and limits, study-wide: The authors' 13 V-J model separated ophthalmopathy from stable hyperthyroidism. The blood repertoire included most of the expanded thyroid clonotypes above 0.001.

The chain is built from TRBV12-3 or TRBV12-4 and TRBJ1-5; D is perhaps TRBD1 (6 bases). This TCR was sampled from a woman in her sixties with Graves' hyperthyroidism. The source material was blood. The CDR3 DNA is TGTGCCAGCAGCCTAAGGACAGGCAATCAGCCCCAGCATTTT. Translation: CASSLRTGNQPQHF.